The 30 T cell receptor beta chains below were found in one sample sequenced in a study of cytomegalovirus exposure and HLA in healthy donors. Primers: 60 Vbeta forward and 13 Jbeta reverse. Profiled with immunoSEQ multiplex PCR; TCRdb holds only in-frame clones, not every one. The sample comprises 150,000 to 200,000 clones, about 85% of which are singletons, and about 1.4% rests with the top ten. Sequencing was performed on PBMCs. The receptor source for this set is a girl aged 10-17 years in good health and CMV-seropositive.

J is TRBJ2-7 and V is TRBV19; 15 bases agree with TRBD2. J was trimmed by 3 bases and V by 4 bases; bases with no gene match: 7. The CDR3 has 17 residues. Germline CDR1 and CDR2: LNHDA and SQIVND (reference sequence). In nucleotides, the CDR3 is TGTGCCAGTAGTACTGGACTAGCGGGAGGGCCCGGCTACGAGCAGTACTTC. Encoded protein: CASSTGLAGGPGYEQYF.

The chain couples TRBV9 to TRBJ1-1, with D unresolved. The V and J ends lost 10 bases and 3 bases respectively, with 10 bases between them. Per the germline V gene, CDR1 is SGDLS and CDR2 is YYNGEE. The CDR3 consists of 11 residues. CDR3 protein: CASGSHTEAFF. The CDR3 region has the DNA TGTGCCTCAGGAAGTCACACTGAAGCTTTCTTT.

This clone turned up a few times. This rearrangement joins TRBV21-1 to TRBJ2-7; the D segment call TRBD2 is taken from the table without a DNA check. TRBV21-1 is flagged as a pseudogene. This CDR3 has 16 amino acids. CDR3 loop: CASSKARAGGWNEQYF. The CDR3 DNA follows: TGTGCCAGCAGCAAAGCGCGGGCGGGAGGATGGAACGAGCAGTACTTC.

The chain links TRBV19 to TRBJ2-1; TRBD2 aligns across 13 bases. The length of the CDR3 is 15 residues. Germline V lookup: CDR1 LNHDA, CDR2 SQIVND (reference sequence). V shed 5 bases and J 8 bases; nucleotides not matched to a gene: 6. The CDR3 is CASSRTSGSLDEQFF. The CDR3, as DNA: TGTGCCAGTAGTCGGACTAGCGGGAGTCTGGATGAGCAGTTCTTC.

The CDR3 loop reads CASSPPGTSGNNEQFF. The CDR3 bases are TGTGCCAGCAGTCCTCCCGGGACTAGCGGAAACAATGAGCAGTTCTTC. The chain links TRBV25-1 to TRBJ2-1; 11 nucleotides match TRBD2. The V and J ends lost 5 bases and 5 bases, in that order; junction bases with no gene match: 8. Germline V gene lookup returns CDR1 MGHDK and CDR2 SYGVNS. The CDR3 has 16 amino acids. The whole variable domain, remainder taken from reference TRBV25-1 and TRBJ2-1, is EADIYQTPRYLVIGTGKKITLECSQTMGHDKMYWYQQDPGMELHLIHYSYGVNSTEKGDLSSESTVSRIRTEHFPLTLESARPSHTSQYLCASSPPGTSGNNEQFFGPGTRLTVL.

The chain joins TRBV30 to TRBJ1-1, with 8 positions matching TRBD1. Per germline, CDR1 GTSNPN and CDR2 SVGIG (reference sequence). V lost 5 bases and J lost 4; bases outside the gene matches: 9. This CDR3 has 14 residues. The CDR3 sequence is CAWAPTGGITEAFF. The CDR3 bases are TGTGCCTGGGCACCCACAGGGGGGATCACTGAAGCTTTCTTT.

This chain connects TRBV5-1 to TRBJ2-4, with a tentative D call TRBD1 (6 bases). V was trimmed by 4 bases and J by 4 bases, leaving 18 bases between them. The germline gives CDR1 SGHRS, CDR2 YFSETQ. CDR3 length equals 16 residues. CDR3 DNA: TGCGCCAGCAGCCAGTATTGGGGGCCGCAGAAAAACATTCAGTACTTC. Protein sequence: CASSQYWGPQKNIQYF.

The V and J genes are TRBV13 and TRBJ1-5; D is ambiguous. This CDR3 contains 15 residues. Per the germline V gene, CDR1 is PRHDT and CDR2 is FYEKMQ (reference sequence). V lost 4 bases and J 2 bases, leaving 12 bases between the germline ends. This chain's CDR3 is CASSSARRGNQPQHF. The CDR3 region has the DNA TGTGCCAGCAGCTCCGCCAGGAGGGGCAATCAGCCCCAGCATTTT.

This clone was observed once. This chain uses TRBV5-1 with TRBJ1-5; TRBD1 is a possible D gene (5 bases). Germline-derived CDR1 and CDR2 are SGHRS and YFSETQ. V was cut by 1 base and J by 6 bases, with 11 bases left in between. The CDR3 runs 14 residues. This chain's CDR3 is CASSLRGGGQPQHF. In nucleotides, the CDR3 is TGCGCCAGCAGCTTGCGGGGCGGGGGTCAGCCCCAGCATTTT.

This chain uses TRBV11-1 with TRBJ2-7; possibly TRBD2 for D (6 bases). V lost 4 bases and J 0 bases, leaving 19 bases between the germline ends. The CDR3 consists of 17 residues. Germline V gene data show CDR1 as SGHAT and CDR2 as FQDESV (reference sequence). This CDR3 reads CASSSRDWKVSSYEQYF. The CDR3 nucleotides read TGTGCCAGCAGCTCCCGGGACTGGAAAGTGAGCTCCTACGAGCAGTACTTC.

The V and J genes are TRBV6-5 and TRBJ2-7, with 10 bases identical to TRBD2. J lost 3 bases, V lost 6 bases, and 8 bases had no gene match. Germline V CDR1 and CDR2: MNHEY, SVGAGI. The CDR3 runs 15 residues. CDR3 bases: TGTGCCAGCAGGGAGGCCGGGACTAGCGTCTACGAGCAGTACTTC. Its protein is CASREAGTSVYEQYF.

The V gene is TRBV5-5, the J gene TRBJ1-2; D call uncertain. Germline CDR1 is SGHKS and CDR2 is YYEKEE (reference sequence). The CDR3 runs to 13 residues. The V end was cut by 4 bases, the J end by 8 bases, with 15 bases between. CDR3: CASSNQIRSGYTF. CDR3 in DNA: TGTGCCAGCAGCAACCAAATTCGGAGCGGCTACACCTTC.

As for this clone: The junction differs from germline at one of its ends, possibly a read error. This chain connects TRBV29-1 to TRBJ2-7, with 8 bases matching TRBD2. The CDR3 has 15 amino acids. The germline V gene encodes CDR1 SQVTM and CDR2 ANQGSEA. CDR3 loop: CSVEGFSSGDYEQYF. For the CDR3, the DNA is TGCAGCGTCGAAGGGTTTAGTAGCGGGGACTACGAGCAGTACTTC.

The chain is built from TRBV29-1 and TRBJ1-1; 11 positions agree with TRBD1. Germline V CDR1 and CDR2: SQVTM, ANQGSEA. Losses at the gene ends were 3 bases for V and 4 bases for J; bases not matched to a gene: 1. The CDR3 extends over 13 amino acids. CDR3 in amino acids: CSVEGTGGTEAFF. In DNA, the CDR3 is TGCAGCGTTGAGGGGACAGGGGGCACTGAAGCTTTCTTT.

CDR3 amino acids: CASSLEGHRQQPQHF. Written as DNA, the CDR3 is TGCGCCAGCAGCTTGGAGGGACATCGTCAGCAGCCCCAGCATTTT. The rearrangement uses TRBV5-1 and TRBJ1-5; possibly TRBD1 for D (6 bases). CDR3 length: 15 amino acids. Between the trimmed V and J ends, which lost 0 bases and 7 bases, there was a span of 14 bases. Germline V gene sequence: CDR1 SGHRS, CDR2 YFSETQ.

The chain joins TRBV5-6 to TRBJ2-1; 12 bases align to TRBD2. The CDR3 runs to 17 residues. The germline CDR1 and CDR2 sequences are SGHDT and YYEEEE. V gave up 4 bases and J gave up 3 bases; unmatched junction bases: 8. The CDR3 bases are TGTGCCAGCAGCCTTAGGACTAGCGGGAAAGTCTACAATGAGCAGTTCTTC. This gives the protein CASSLRTSGKVYNEQFF.

The V call is TRBV5-6, the J call TRBJ1-1; 8 nucleotides line up with TRBD1. Germline values: CDR1 SGHDT, CDR2 YYEEEE. The CDR3 sequence is 15 residues long. V gave up 4 bases and J gave up 3 bases; unmatched junction bases: 8. The CDR3: CASSVLRGRDTEAFF. The CDR3 DNA follows: TGTGCCAGCAGCGTCCTCAGGGGGCGCGACACTGAAGCTTTCTTT.

The chain joins TRBV5-6 to TRBJ2-7; maybe TRBD1 (6 bases). Trimming left V 0 bases short and J 0 bases short, with 7 bases between. Germline-derived CDR1 and CDR2 are SGHDT and YYEEEE. There are 14 residues in the CDR3. The CDR3 coding sequence is TGTGCCAGCAGCTTGGAACAGGGCTCCTACGAGCAGTACTTC. This encodes CASSLEQGSYEQYF.

This clone has more than one count but fewer than ten. The chain carries TRBV11-2 and TRBJ1-4; possibly TRBD1 for D (5 bases). Trimming left V 5 bases short and J 5 bases short, with 15 bases between. The CDR3 covers 15 residues. Looked up from germline, CDR1 is SGHAT and CDR2 is FQNNGV. The CDR3 DNA follows: TGTGCCAGCAGCCCCTTTTCGACAGCAAATGAAAAACTGTTTTTT. This codes for CASSPFSTANEKLFF.

The chain recombines TRBV5-4 with TRBJ2-5; D might be TRBD2 (6 bases). Germline-derived CDR1 and CDR2 are SGHNT and YYREEE (reference sequence). The CDR3 spans 15 residues. Trimming stripped 7 bases from V and 2 bases from J, with 18 bases between. The chain's CDR3 is CASPSLQAGQETQYF. The CDR3 bases are TGTGCCAGCCCATCATTGCAGGCGGGGCAAGAGACCCAGTACTTC. Drawing the rest from reference TRBV5-4 and TRBJ2-5, the complete variable domain is ETGVTQSPTHLIKTRGQQVTLRCSSQSGHNTVSWYQQALGQGPQFIFQYYREEENGRGNFPPRFSGLQFPNYSSELNVNALELDDSALYLCASPSLQAGQETQYFGPGTRLLVL.

The chain carries TRBV27 and TRBJ2-7, with 8 bases that match TRBD2. Trimming removed 1 base from V and 3 bases from J; junction bases left unmatched: 8. Per germline, CDR1 MNHEY and CDR2 SMNVEV (reference sequence). This CDR3 is built from 16 residues. Here the CDR3 DNA reads TGTGCCAGCAGTTTATTGGAACGGGAGGGAATCTACGAGCAGTACTTC. Its protein is CASSLLEREGIYEQYF.

This clone was counted a single time. This chain connects TRBV10-1 to TRBJ2-1, with 7 positions matching TRBD2. The CDR3 spans 16 residues. The germline V gene encodes CDR1 WNHNN and CDR2 SYGVQD (reference sequence). Trimming cost V 10 bases and J 0 bases; bases outside gene matches: 12. The CDR3 coding sequence is TGCGCCACCTCTAGGACTAGGATGAGCTCCTACAATGAGCAGTTCTTC. Its translation is CATSRTRMSSYNEQFF.

As to this clone: Other DNA sequences in the sample encode the same CDR3. This chain connects TRBV7-2 to TRBJ1-2, with TRBD1 as a possible D gene (6 bases). V dropped 5 bases and J dropped 5 bases, with 12 bases sitting between them. The germline gives CDR1 SGHTA, CDR2 FQGNSA. This CDR3 has 13 residues. CDR3 nucleotide sequence: TGTGCCAGCAGCCCGGACAGTTCATATGGCTACACCTTC. Translating gives CASSPDSSYGYTF.

V is TRBV7-2 and J is TRBJ2-2; D uncertain. The germline V and J ends were trimmed by 5 bases and 7 bases, with 17 bases remaining between them. The CDR3 has 15 residues. The germline CDR1 and CDR2 sequences are SGHTA and FQGNSA. In nucleotides, the CDR3 is TGTGCCAGCAGCACAGACCCCCTTGCTCGCGGGGAGCTGTTTTTT. This codes for CASSTDPLARGELFF. The full variable domain, completed using reference TRBV7-2 and TRBJ2-2, is GAGVSQSPSNKVTEKGKDVELRCDPISGHTALYWYRQSLGQGLEFLIYFQGNSAPDKSGLPSDRFSAERTGGSVSTLTIQRTQQEDSAVYLCASSTDPLARGELFFGEGSRLTVL.

The chain carries TRBV7-9 and TRBJ1-4, with unresolved D. Germline V gene lookup returns CDR1 SEHNR and CDR2 FQNEAQ (reference sequence). V lost 4 bases to trimming and J lost 8 bases, with 8 bases between them. The CDR3 spans 12 residues. For the CDR3, the DNA is TGTGCCAGCAGCTCGGTTGAGGAAAAACTGTTTTTT. As protein: CASSSVEEKLFF.

The gene calls are TRBV19 and TRBJ1-1; TRBD1 aligns across 8 bases. Germline-derived CDR1 and CDR2 are LNHDA and SQIVND (reference sequence). V lost 3 bases and J lost 5; bases outside the gene matches: 11. CDR3 length: 16 residues. The CDR3, as DNA: TGTGCCAGTAGTATGAGCAGGGGGCCTCTGGTTACTGAAGCTTTCTTT. Amino acid sequence: CASSMSRGPLVTEAFF.

This clone was observed a single time. This chain links TRBV7-8 with TRBJ2-5; D is unclear. The V end was cut by 4 bases, the J end by 0 bases, with 6 bases between. The CDR3 length is 13 residues. Germline-derived CDR1 and CDR2 are SGHVS and FQNEAQ. CDR3 loop: CASSSRYQETQYF. The CDR3 bases are TGTGCCAGCAGCTCGAGATACCAAGAGACCCAGTACTTC.

V is TRBV5-1 and J is TRBJ1-1; 7 bases are shared with TRBD1. The CDR3 is 15 amino acids. Trimming took 4 bases from V and 5 from J; bases not matched to a gene: 11. Germline V gives CDR1 SGHRS, CDR2 YFSETQ. CDR3 sequence: CASSPGAGGRTEAFF. CDR3 bases: TGCGCCAGCAGCCCGGGGGCAGGGGGTAGGACTGAAGCTTTCTTT.

The chain combines TRBV28 with TRBJ1-2; TRBD1 aligns across 7 bases. Germline assignment: CDR1 MDHEN and CDR2 SYDVKM. Trimming cost V 9 bases and J 3 bases; bases outside gene matches: 4. The length of the CDR3 is 12 residues. The CDR3 DNA sequence: TGTGCCAGTGGACAGGCCGACTATGGCTACACCTTC. It encodes CASGQADYGYTF.

J is TRBJ2-3 and V is TRBV29-1; 9 nucleotides agree with TRBD1. The CDR3 is made up of 14 amino acids. V dropped 7 bases and J dropped 3; count of bases not matched to a gene: 8. Germline V gene data show CDR1 as SQVTM and CDR2 as ANQGSEA. The CDR3 spells CSGGQGWVTDTQYF. CDR3 DNA: TGCAGCGGAGGACAGGGGTGGGTTACAGATACGCAGTATTTT.